This T cell receptor (beta chain) stems from a study of Ad26.COV2.S vaccination and SARS-CoV-2 variants. This table comes from immunoSEQ multiplex PCR, and its TCRdb copy is limited to in-frame clones, with some not included. The sample lists 350,000 to 400,000 clones, approximately 91% occurring once. CDR3 length: 15 residues. V was cut by 4 bases and J by 4 bases, with 13 bases left in between. Germline V CDR1 and CDR2: MGHRA, YSYEKL. The treatment: around 19 received Ad26.COV2.S at low or high dose, single or two shots; about 5 received placebo; per-sample allocation not given. Day 63 following the first vaccine or placebo injection was when the samples were taken.

The sequence came from a person aged 18-65 years who received the Ad26.COV2.S COVID-19 vaccine or a placebo. Sequencing was performed on peripheral blood, taken in a trial of Ad26.COV2.S vaccine versus placebo. V and J are TRBV4-1 and TRBJ2-2, with D possibly being TRBD2 (7 bases). The CDR3 bases are TGCGCCAGCAGCCGCGGGGGCGCGGGCACCGGGGAGCTGTTTTTT. Encoded protein: CASSRGGAGTGELFF.